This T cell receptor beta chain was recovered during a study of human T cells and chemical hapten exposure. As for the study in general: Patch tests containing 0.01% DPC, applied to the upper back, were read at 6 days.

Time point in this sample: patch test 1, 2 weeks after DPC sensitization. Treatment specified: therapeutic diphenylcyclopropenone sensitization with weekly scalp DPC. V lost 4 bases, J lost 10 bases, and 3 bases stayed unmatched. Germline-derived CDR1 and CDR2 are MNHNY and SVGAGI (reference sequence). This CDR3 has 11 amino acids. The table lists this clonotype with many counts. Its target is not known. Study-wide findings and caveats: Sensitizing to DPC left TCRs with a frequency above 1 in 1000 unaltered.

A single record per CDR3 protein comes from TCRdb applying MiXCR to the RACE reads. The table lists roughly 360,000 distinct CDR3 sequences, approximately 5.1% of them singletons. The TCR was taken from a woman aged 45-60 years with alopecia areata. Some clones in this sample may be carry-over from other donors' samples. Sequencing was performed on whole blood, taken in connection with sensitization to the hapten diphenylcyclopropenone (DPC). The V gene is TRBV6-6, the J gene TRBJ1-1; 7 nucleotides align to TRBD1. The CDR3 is CASSLQGPAFF. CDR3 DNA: TGTGCCAGCAGTTTACAGGGGCCAGCTTTCTTT.